This T cell receptor (beta chain) was documented in a study of the immune and genomic landscape of osteosarcoma. Profiled with immunoSEQ multiplex PCR; TCRdb holds only in-frame clones, not every one. The repertoire holds around 2,500 clones, with 65% to 85% as singletons. As to this clone: The antigen is not known.

The study, taken as a whole, reports: About five repertoires, each under 100 clonotypes, were dominated by one hyperexpanded clone.

The post-treatment osteosarcoma tumors were primary, local recurrence or metastasis specimens from poor-prognosis patients. V shed 4 bases and J 10 bases; nucleotides not matched to a gene: 10. Germline V gene sequence: CDR1 SGHNT, CDR2 YYREEE (reference sequence). The CDR3 totals 15 residues. Sample: osteosarcoma tumor tissue from the lung. The TCR sequence derives from a human donor with osteosarcoma. This chain uses TRBV5-4 with TRBJ1-6; 8 bases are a match to TRBD1. CDR3: CASSLQGAIESPLHF. The CDR3 nucleotides are TGTGCCAGCAGCCTCCAGGGGGCAATAGAGTCACCCCTCCACTTT.